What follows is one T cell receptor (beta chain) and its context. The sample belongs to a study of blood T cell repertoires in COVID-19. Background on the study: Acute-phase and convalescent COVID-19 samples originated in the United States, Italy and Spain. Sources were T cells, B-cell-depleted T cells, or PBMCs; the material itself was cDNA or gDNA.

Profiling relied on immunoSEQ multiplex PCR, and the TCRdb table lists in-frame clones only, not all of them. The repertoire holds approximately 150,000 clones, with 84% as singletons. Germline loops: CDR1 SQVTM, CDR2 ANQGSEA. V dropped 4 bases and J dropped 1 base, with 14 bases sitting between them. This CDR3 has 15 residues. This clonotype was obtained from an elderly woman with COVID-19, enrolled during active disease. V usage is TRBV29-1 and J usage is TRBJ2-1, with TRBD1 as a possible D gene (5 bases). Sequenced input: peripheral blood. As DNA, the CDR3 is TGCAGCGTTGGGCTCAGGGAAGCGTCCTACAATGAGCAGTTCTTC. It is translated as CSVGLREASYNEQFF.